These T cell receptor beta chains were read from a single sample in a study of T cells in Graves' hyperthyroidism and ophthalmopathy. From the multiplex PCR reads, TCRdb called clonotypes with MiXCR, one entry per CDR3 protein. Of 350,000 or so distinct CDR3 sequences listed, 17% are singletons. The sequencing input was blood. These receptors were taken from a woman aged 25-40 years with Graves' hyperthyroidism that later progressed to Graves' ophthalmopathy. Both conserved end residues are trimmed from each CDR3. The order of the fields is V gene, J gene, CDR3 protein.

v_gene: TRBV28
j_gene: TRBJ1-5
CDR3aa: ASSPLHSGTGDQPQH

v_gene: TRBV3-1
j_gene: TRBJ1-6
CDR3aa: ASSQQGEYSPLH

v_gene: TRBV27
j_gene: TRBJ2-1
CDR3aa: ASSSLAGRVNEQF

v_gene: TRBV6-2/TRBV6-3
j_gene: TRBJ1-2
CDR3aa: ASSYLGGMNGYT

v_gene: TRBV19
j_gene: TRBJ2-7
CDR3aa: ASSHTADTSYEQY

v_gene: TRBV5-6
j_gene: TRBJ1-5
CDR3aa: ASSLGGAAQPQH

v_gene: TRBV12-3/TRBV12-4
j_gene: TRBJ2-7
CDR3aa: ASSGGTPYEQY

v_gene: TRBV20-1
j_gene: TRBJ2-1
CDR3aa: SANPRLTSGSVNEQF

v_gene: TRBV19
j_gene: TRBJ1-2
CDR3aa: ASSFAGHEGYT

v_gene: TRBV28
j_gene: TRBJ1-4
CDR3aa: ASSPPTGVIEKLF

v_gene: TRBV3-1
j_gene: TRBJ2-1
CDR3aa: ATAETAGGPSEQF

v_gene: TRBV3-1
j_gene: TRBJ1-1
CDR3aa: ASSQDYPGRLAF

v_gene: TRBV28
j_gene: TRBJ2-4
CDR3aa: ASRVSRGLAGENIQY

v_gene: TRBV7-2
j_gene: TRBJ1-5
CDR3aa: ASSLATGISNQPQH